Presented here are 8 T cell receptor beta chains from one specimen sequenced in a study of PD-1 blockade in classical Hodgkin lymphoma. The patients all showed relapse after autologous stem cell transplantation, while their brentuximab vedotin exposure varied. Here immunoSEQ multiplex PCR was the method, and the copy in TCRdb shows in-frame clones only, minus some. The sample has more than 50,000 clones, 65% to 75% seen once. The material sequenced was peripheral blood mononuclear cells (PBMCs), taken before the second cycle of nivolumab. The receptors shown here come from a human donor with classical Hodgkin lymphoma.

This rearrangement joins TRBV14 to TRBJ2-7, with D perhaps TRBD2 (5 bases). Germline V gives CDR1 SGHDN, CDR2 FVKESK. Trimming left V 2 bases short and J 0 bases short, with 11 bases between. This CDR3 region has 15 residues. CDR3 protein: CASSQYSGTSYEQYF. In DNA form, the CDR3 reads TGTGCCAGCAGCCAATACAGCGGCACCTCCTACGAGCAGTACTTC.

The gene calls are TRBV5-1 and TRBJ1-2; TRBD1 aligns across 7 bases. J gave up 0 bases and V 1 base, and 6 bases lay outside the gene matches. The CDR3 covers 16 residues. The V gene's germline CDR1 is SGHRS and CDR2 YFSETQ. CDR3 in amino acids: CASSLWGTAPNYGYTF. In DNA, the CDR3 is TGCGCCAGCAGCTTGTGGGGGACAGCTCCTAACTATGGCTACACCTTC.

The rearrangement links TRBV28 to TRBJ2-2; D might be TRBD2 (7 bases). CDR1 and CDR2 (germline): MDHEN, SYDVKM. V gave up 4 bases and J gave up 6 bases, with 15 bases separating them. This CDR3 spans 15 amino acids. The CDR3 loop reads CASSSGGSPSGELFF. DNA for the CDR3: TGTGCCAGCAGTTCGGGGGGCTCCCCCTCCGGGGAGCTGTTTTTT.

V and J are TRBV27 and TRBJ1-5, with D uncertain. The CDR3 length is 15 residues. Trimming removed 0 bases at V and 1 base at J, with 7 bases between. Germline CDR1 MNHEY, CDR2 SMNVEV (reference sequence). The CDR3, as DNA: TGTGCCAGCAGTTTATCGTCAGTCAGCAATCAGCCCCAGCATTTT. This gives the protein CASSLSSVSNQPQHF.

The chain employs TRBV19 and TRBJ2-1; TRBD2 agrees at 10 bases. Germline V CDR1 and CDR2: LNHDA, SQIVND (reference sequence). The CDR3 totals 14 residues. V trimming: 4 bases; J trimming: 6 bases; junction bases outside the gene matches: 3. CDR3 protein: CASSSLAGANEQFF. The CDR3 coding sequence is TGTGCCAGTAGTAGTCTAGCGGGAGCCAATGAGCAGTTCTTC.

This chain joins TRBV27 and TRBJ2-3; 7 bases agree with TRBD2. The CDR3 loop spans 18 amino acids. Germline-derived CDR1 and CDR2 are MNHEY and SMNVEV (reference sequence). Losses at the gene ends were 8 bases for V and 0 bases for J; bases not matched to a gene: 17. The CDR3 region has the DNA TGTGCCAGCCCGACGGGGCTAGCGGAGTTTCCTAGCACAGATACGCAGTATTTT. Encoded protein: CASPTGLAEFPSTDTQYF.

This clone was detected a few times. The chain combines TRBV5-1 with TRBJ1-2; D not certain. CDR1 and CDR2 from the germline V gene are SGHRS and YFSETQ. This CDR3 is built from 14 residues. Deletions cut 4 bases from V and 4 bases from J, with 14 bases between. The CDR3 DNA follows: TGCGCCAGCAGCGAGGTCCAAGGCGGCTATGGCTACACCTTC. Protein product: CASSEVQGGYGYTF.

V usage is TRBV11-3 and J usage is TRBJ2-1; 8 nucleotides align to TRBD2. The CDR3 covers 17 residues. The germline CDR1 and CDR2 sequences are SGHNT and YENEEA. J lost 4 bases, V lost 0 bases, and 8 bases had no gene match. Here the CDR3 DNA reads TGTGCCAGCAGCTTAGAGTCCTCTAGCGGGTCATACAATGAGCAGTTCTTC. Translated, it gives CASSLESSSGSYNEQFF.